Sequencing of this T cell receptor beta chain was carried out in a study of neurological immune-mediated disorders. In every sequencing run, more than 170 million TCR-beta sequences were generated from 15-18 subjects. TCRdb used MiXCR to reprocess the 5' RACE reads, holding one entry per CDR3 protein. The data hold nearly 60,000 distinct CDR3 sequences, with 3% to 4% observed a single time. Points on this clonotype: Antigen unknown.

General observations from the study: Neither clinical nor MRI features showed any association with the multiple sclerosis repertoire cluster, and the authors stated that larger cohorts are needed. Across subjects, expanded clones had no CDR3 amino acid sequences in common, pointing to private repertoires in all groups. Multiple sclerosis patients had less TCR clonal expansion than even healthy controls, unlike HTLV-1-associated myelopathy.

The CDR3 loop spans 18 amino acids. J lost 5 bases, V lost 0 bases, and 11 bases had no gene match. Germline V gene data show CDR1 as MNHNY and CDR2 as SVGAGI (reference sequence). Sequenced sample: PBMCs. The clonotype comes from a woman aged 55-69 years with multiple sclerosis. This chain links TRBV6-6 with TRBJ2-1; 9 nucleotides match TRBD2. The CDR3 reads CASSYSMGSGGRDNEQFF. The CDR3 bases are TGTGCCAGCAGTTACTCGATGGGTAGCGGGGGTCGGGACAATGAGCAGTTCTTC.